This TCR beta chain was sequenced for a study of immune evolution from preneoplasia to lung adenocarcinoma. Looking at the study overall: HLA loss of heterozygosity: 7% AIS, about 15% MIA, roughly 30% ADC, none AAH.

Between the mid-2010s and the late 2010s, patients underwent resection in Japan or China. Premalignant or tumor cells were enriched by macro-dissection after pathologic assessment. Sequencing was performed with immunoSEQ multiplex PCR; in TCRdb, only in-frame clones are kept and a portion is missing. Of about 3,700 clones in the sample, 82% were seen once. The CDR3 runs 15 residues. V lost 5 bases and J lost 4; bases outside the gene matches: 7. Looked up from germline, CDR1 is SGHTA and CDR2 is FQGNSA. Sequenced: FFPE invasive lung adenocarcinoma tissue. The receptor's source is a person aged 70 to 85 with invasive lung adenocarcinoma. The gene calls are TRBV7-2 and TRBJ1-2; 10 bases match TRBD1. This CDR3 is CASSLAGTGAYGYTF. The CDR3 bases are TGTGCCAGCAGCCTCGCTGGGACAGGGGCCTATGGCTACACCTTC.